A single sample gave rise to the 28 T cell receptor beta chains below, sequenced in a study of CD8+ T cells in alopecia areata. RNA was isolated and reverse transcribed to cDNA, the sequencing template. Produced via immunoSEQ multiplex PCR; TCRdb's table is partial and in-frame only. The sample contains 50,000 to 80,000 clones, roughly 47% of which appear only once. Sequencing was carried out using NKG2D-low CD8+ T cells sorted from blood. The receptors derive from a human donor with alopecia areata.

CDR3 nucleotide sequence: TGTGCCAGCAGCGTAGGAGGCCTCCGGGATGGGGCCAACGTCCTGACTTTC. Translated, it gives CASSVGGLRDGANVLTF. The chain recombines TRBV9 with TRBJ2-6, with D possibly being TRBD2 (5 bases). In germline, CDR1 is SGDLS, CDR2 YYNGEE. This CDR3 comprises 17 residues. V was shortened by 0 bases and J by 3 bases, with 13 bases between the two germline ends.

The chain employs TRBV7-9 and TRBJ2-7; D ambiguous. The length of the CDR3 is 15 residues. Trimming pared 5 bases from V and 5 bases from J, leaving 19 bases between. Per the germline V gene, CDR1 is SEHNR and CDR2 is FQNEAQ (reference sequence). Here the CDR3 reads CASSPITRISHEQYF. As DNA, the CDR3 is TGTGCCAGCAGCCCAATAACCAGAATATCCCACGAGCAGTACTTC.

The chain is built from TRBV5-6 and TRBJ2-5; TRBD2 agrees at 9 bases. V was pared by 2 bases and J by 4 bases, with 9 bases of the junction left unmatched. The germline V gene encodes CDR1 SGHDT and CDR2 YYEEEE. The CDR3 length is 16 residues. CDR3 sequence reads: CASSFPDSGSSETQYF. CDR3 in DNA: TGTGCCAGCAGCTTTCCCGATAGCGGGAGTTCAGAGACCCAGTACTTC.

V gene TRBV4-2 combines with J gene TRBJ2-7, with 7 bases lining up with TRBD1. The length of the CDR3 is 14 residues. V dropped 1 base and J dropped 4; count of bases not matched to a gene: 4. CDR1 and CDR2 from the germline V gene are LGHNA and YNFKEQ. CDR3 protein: CASSQVDREYEQYF. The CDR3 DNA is TGTGCCAGCAGCCAAGTCGACAGGGAGTACGAGCAGTACTTC.

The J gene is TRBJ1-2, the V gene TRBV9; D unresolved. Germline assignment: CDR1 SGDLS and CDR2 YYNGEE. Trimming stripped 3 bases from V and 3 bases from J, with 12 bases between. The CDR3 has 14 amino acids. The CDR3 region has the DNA TGTGCCAGCAGCGACTTGGGAAGTTACTATGGCTACACCTTC. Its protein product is CASSDLGSYYGYTF.

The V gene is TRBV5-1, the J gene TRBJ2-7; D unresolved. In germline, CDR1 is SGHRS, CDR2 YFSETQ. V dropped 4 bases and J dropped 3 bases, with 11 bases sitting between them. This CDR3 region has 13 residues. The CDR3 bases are TGCGCCAGCAGCCCTCCGTCATACTACGAGCAGTACTTC. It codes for CASSPPSYYEQYF.

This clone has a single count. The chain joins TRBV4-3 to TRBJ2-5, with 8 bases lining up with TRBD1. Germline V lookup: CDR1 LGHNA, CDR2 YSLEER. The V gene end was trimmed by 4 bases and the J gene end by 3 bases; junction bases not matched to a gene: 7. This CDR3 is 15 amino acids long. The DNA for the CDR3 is TGCGCCAGCAGCCCGCTGGGGACAGGCGAAGAGACCCAGTACTTC. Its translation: CASSPLGTGEETQYF.

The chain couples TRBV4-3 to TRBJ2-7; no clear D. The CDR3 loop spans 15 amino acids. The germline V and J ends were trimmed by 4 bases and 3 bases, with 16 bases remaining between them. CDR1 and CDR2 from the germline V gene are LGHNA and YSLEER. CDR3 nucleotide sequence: TGCGCCAGCAGCCTTCAGGATACCCAACGCTACGAGCAGTACTTC. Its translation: CASSLQDTQRYEQYF.

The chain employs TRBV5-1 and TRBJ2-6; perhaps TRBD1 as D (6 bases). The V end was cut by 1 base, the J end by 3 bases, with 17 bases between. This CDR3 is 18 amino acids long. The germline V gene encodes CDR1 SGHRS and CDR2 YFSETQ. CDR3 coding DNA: TGCGCCAGCAGCTTGTTCGCAGGGGCCCCGCTTGGGGCCAACGTCCTGACTTTC. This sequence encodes CASSLFAGAPLGANVLTF.

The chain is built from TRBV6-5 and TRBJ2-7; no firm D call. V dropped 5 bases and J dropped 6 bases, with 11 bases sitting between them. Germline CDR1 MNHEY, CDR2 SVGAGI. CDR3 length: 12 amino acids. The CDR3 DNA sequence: TGTGCCAGCAGTGAAGAGGCCCCCGAGCAGTACTTC. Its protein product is CASSEEAPEQYF.

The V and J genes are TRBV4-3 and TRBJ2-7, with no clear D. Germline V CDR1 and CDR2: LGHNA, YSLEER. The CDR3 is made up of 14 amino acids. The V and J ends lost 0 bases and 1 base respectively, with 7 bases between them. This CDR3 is CASSQDYGSYEQYF. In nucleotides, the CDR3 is TGCGCCAGCAGCCAAGATTATGGGTCCTACGAGCAGTACTTC.

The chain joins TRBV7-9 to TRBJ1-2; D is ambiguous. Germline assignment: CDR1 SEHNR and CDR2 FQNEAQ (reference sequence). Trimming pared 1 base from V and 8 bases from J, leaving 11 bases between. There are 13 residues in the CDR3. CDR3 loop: CASSLGEGSGYTF. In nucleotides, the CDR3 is TGTGCCAGCAGCTTAGGTGAGGGATCCGGCTACACCTTC.

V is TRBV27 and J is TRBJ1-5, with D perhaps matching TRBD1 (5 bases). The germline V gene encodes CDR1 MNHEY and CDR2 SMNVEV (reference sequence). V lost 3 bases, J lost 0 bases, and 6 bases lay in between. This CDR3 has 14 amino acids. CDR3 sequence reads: CASSFRVSNQPQHF. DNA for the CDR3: TGTGCCAGCAGTTTCAGGGTTAGCAATCAGCCCCAGCATTTT.

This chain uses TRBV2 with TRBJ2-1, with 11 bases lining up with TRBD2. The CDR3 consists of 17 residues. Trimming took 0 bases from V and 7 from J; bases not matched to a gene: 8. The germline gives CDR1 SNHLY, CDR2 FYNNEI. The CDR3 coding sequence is TGTGCCAGCAGTGAAGCATTAGCGGGAGGGTTTATGAATGAGCAGTTCTTC. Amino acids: CASSEALAGGFMNEQFF.

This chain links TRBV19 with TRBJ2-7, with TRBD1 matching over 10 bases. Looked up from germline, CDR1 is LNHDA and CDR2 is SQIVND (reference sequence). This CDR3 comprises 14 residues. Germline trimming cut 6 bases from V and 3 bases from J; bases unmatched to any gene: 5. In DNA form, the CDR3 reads TGTGCCAGTAGCCTGGGACAGGGGATCTACGAGCAGTACTTC. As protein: CASSLGQGIYEQYF.

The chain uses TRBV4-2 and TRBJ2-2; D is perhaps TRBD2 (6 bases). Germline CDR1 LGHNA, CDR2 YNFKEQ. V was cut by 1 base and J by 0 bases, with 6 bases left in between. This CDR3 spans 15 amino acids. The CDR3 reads CASSQGLANTGELFF. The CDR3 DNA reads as TGTGCCAGCAGCCAAGGACTAGCGAACACCGGGGAGCTGTTTTTT.

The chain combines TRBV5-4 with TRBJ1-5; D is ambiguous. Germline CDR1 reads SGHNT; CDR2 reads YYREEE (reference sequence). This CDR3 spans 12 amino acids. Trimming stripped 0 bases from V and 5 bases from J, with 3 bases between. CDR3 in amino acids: CASSLGDQPQHF. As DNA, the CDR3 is TGTGCCAGCAGCTTGGGGGATCAGCCCCAGCATTTT.

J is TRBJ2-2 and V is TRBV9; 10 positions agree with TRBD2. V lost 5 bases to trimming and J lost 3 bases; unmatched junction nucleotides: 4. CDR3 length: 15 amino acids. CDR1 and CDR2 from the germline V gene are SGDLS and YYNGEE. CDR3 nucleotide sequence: TGTGCCAGCAGACGACTAGCGGGCCACACCGGGGAGCTGTTTTTT. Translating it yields CASRRLAGHTGELFF.

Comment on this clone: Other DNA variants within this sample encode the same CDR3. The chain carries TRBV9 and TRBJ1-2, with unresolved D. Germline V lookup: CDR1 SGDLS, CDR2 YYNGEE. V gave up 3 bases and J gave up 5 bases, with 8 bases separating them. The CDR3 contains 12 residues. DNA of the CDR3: TGTGCCAGCAGCGCTAGAGGGTATGGCTACACCTTC. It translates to CASSARGYGYTF.

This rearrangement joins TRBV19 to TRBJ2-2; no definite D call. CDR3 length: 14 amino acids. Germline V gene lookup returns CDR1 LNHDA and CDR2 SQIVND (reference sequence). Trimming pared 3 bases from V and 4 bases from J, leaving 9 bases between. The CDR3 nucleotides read TGTGCCAGTAGTATTTTAGGGTCCACCGGGGAGCTGTTTTTT. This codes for CASSILGSTGELFF.

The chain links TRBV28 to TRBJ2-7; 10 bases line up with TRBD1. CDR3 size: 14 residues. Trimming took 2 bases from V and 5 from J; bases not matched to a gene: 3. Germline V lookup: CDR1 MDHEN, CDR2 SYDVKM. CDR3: CASSLGTGEDEQYF. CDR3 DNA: TGTGCCAGCAGTTTAGGGACAGGGGAAGACGAGCAGTACTTC.

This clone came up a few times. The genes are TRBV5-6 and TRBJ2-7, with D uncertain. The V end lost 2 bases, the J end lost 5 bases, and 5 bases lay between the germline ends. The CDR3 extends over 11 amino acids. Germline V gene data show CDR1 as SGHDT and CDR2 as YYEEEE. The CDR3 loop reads CASSLWNEQYF. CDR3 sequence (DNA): TGTGCCAGCAGCTTATGGAACGAGCAGTACTTC.

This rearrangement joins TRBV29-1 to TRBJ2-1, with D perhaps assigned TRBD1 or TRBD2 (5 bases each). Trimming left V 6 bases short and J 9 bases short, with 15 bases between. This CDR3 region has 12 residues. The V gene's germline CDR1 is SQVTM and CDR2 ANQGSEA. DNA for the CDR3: TGCAGCGTCCGGGACGGCCCCCGTGAGCAGTTCTTC. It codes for CSVRDGPREQFF.

The CDR3 protein is CASSQVPPGNEQFF. CDR3 coding DNA: TGTGCCAGCAGCCAAGTCCCCCCAGGGAATGAGCAGTTCTTC. The genes are TRBV4-2 and TRBJ2-1; D may be TRBD1 (5 bases). Germline V gives CDR1 LGHNA, CDR2 YNFKEQ. The CDR3 totals 14 residues. V was pared by 1 base and J by 7 bases, with 11 bases between.

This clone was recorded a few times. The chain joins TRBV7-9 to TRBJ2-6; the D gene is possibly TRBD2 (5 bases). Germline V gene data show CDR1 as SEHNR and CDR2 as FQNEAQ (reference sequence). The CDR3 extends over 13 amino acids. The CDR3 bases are TGTGCTGGGTCGGGGTCTGGGGCCAACGTCCTGACTTTC. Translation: CAGSGSGANVLTF.

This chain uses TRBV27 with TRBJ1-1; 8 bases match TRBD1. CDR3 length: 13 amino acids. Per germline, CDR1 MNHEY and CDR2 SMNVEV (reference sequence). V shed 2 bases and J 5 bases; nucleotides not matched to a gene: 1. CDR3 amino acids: CASSLRDRTEAFF. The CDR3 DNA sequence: TGTGCCAGCAGTTTACGGGACAGGACTGAAGCTTTCTTT.

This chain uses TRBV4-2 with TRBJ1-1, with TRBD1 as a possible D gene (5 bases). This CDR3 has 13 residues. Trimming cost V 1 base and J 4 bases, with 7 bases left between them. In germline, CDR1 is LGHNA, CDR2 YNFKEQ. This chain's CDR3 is CASSQAGSTEAFF. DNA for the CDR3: TGTGCCAGCAGCCAAGCAGGGTCCACTGAAGCTTTCTTT.

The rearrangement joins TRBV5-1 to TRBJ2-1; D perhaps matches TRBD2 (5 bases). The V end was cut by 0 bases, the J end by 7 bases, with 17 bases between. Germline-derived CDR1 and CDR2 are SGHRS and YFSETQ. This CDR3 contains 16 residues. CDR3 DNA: TGCGCCAGCAGCTTGGCCGTTTACGGGGTACGAAATGAGCAGTTCTTC. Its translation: CASSLAVYGVRNEQFF.